Listed here are 28 T cell receptor beta chains from one sample, sequenced in a study of post-analysis software for immune sequencing data. Included in the TCR beta cDNA libraries were unique molecular identifiers. MiXCR, run by TCRdb on the PCR reads, gives a single entry per CDR3 protein. The data contain fewer than 700,000 distinct CDR3 sequences, about 44% of them singletons. Regarding the study as a whole: Five TRBV segments were more frequent in patients than controls; TRBV5-6, TRBV5-1 and TRBV20-1 belonged to this group.

The antigens for these receptors are not known. The source material was blood. The receptor set was obtained from a girl aged 10 to 17 with multiple sclerosis.

At least ten counts were recorded for this clonotype. The chain carries TRBV29-1 and TRBJ2-7, with 14 positions matching TRBD2. The V gene's germline CDR1 is SQVTM and CDR2 ANQGSEA. CDR3 length: 15 amino acids. V lost 6 bases and J lost 3; bases outside the gene matches: 7. CDR3 bases: TGCAGCGTCCTCGGGACTAGCGGGAGAGGCTACGAGCAGTACTTC. It encodes CSVLGTSGRGYEQYF.

The chain recombines TRBV10-3 with TRBJ1-2; 7 bases line up with TRBD1. The CDR3 has 14 amino acids. Germline V lookup: CDR1 ENHRY, CDR2 SYGVKD. The junction had 2 bases not matched to a gene; V was cut back by 0 bases and J by 4 bases. In DNA, the CDR3 is TGTGCCATCAGTGAGTCCCAGGGGGTCTATGGCTACACCTTC. As protein: CAISESQGVYGYTF.

J is TRBJ2-3 and V is TRBV2, with TRBD1 identical over 8 bases. From germline, CDR1 is SNHLY and CDR2 FYNNEI. J was trimmed by 6 bases and V by 5 bases; bases with no gene match: 10. This CDR3 is built from 15 residues. In DNA form, the CDR3 reads TGTGCCAGCAGTAGTTGGGACAGGTTAACGGATACGCAGTATTTT. Translated, it gives CASSSWDRLTDTQYF.

On this clonotype: Its ends do not fully match the called genes, so a read error is possible. The V call is TRBV4-3, the J call TRBJ1-2, with D perhaps matching TRBD1 (6 bases). Germline assignment: CDR1 LGHNA and CDR2 YSLEER. CDR3 size: 16 residues. The CDR3 DNA is TGCGCCAGCAGCAAAGCCCGGGGGCCTCGGGGCTATGACTACACCTTC. Its translation: CASSKARGPRGYDYTF.

V is TRBV7-9 and J is TRBJ1-2, with TRBD1 as a possible D gene (6 bases). Germline V CDR1 and CDR2: SEHNR, FQNEAQ (reference sequence). The V end lost 11 bases, the J end lost 3 bases, and 13 bases lay between the germline ends. This CDR3 is 12 amino acids long. The CDR3 here is CAGEQGDYGYTF. CDR3 nucleotides: TGTGCCGGAGAACAGGGAGACTATGGCTACACCTTC.

The CDR3 sequence is CASSVVSDEQFF. The CDR3 DNA reads as TGCGCCAGCAGCGTGGTATCCGATGAGCAGTTCTTC. The J gene is TRBJ2-1, the V gene TRBV5-1; the D is unclear. The CDR3 sequence is 12 residues long. V was trimmed by 4 bases and J by 8 bases, leaving 10 bases between them. Germline V gene lookup returns CDR1 SGHRS and CDR2 YFSETQ.

The chain is built from TRBV20-1 and TRBJ2-3; D possibly corresponds to TRBD2 (5 bases). The length of the CDR3 is 15 residues. The germline CDR1 and CDR2 sequences are DFQATT and SNEGSKA (reference sequence). Trimming stripped 6 bases from V and 5 bases from J, with 21 bases between. CDR3 residues: CSARGLPTWGDTQYF. CDR3 nucleotide sequence: TGCAGTGCCCGAGGGCTCCCGACCTGGGGAGATACGCAGTATTTT.

CDR3 coding DNA: TGTGCCAGTAGTCCCGACCCTGACTTCACAGATACGCAGTATTTT. It is translated as CASSPDPDFTDTQYF. The rearrangement links TRBV19 to TRBJ2-3, with D unclear. Germline values: CDR1 LNHDA, CDR2 SQIVND (reference sequence). Deletions cut 5 bases from V and 2 bases from J, with 14 bases between. This CDR3 region has 15 residues.

The rearrangement uses TRBV20-1 and TRBJ2-1; 14 positions match TRBD2. Germline V lookup: CDR1 DFQATT, CDR2 SNEGSKA (reference sequence). Losses at the gene ends were 8 bases for V and 10 bases for J; bases not matched to a gene: 13. CDR3 size: 15 residues. CDR3 DNA sequence: TGCAGTACTACTGGACTAGCGGGGGGCGCGTACGAGCAGTTCTTC. Residues: CSTTGLAGGAYEQFF.

There are a few counts of this clonotype. V and J are TRBV25-1 and TRBJ1-1; 10 bases map to TRBD1. V was pared by 2 bases and J by 4 bases, with 4 bases of the junction left unmatched. Germline CDR1 reads MGHDK; CDR2 reads SYGVNS. The length of the CDR3 is 15 residues. DNA of the CDR3: TGTGCCAGCAGTGAAGAGACAGGGGGCCCCACTGAAGCTTTCTTT. Translation gives CASSEETGGPTEAFF.

This chain links TRBV12-3 or TRBV12-4 with TRBJ2-7, with D uncertain. There are 13 residues in the CDR3. V was pared by 3 bases and J by 7 bases, with 13 bases between. The CDR3 sequence is CASSFRNSGEQYF. For the CDR3, the DNA is TGTGCCAGCAGTTTTCGAAATTCTGGGGAGCAGTACTTC.

There are a few counts of this clonotype. V and J are TRBV10-3 and TRBJ2-5, with 7 bases matching TRBD1. Germline CDR1 and CDR2: ENHRY and SYGVKD. J lost 5 bases, V lost 3 bases, and 0 bases had no gene match. The length of the CDR3 is 12 residues. In DNA form, the CDR3 reads TGTGCCATCAGTGAAGGGGGCGAGACCCAGTACTTC. It codes for CAISEGGETQYF.

The rearrangement joins TRBV10-3 to TRBJ2-1; 9 bases fit TRBD2. The CDR3 sequence is 16 residues long. V lost 4 bases, J lost 5 bases, and 9 bases stayed unmatched. Germline assignment: CDR1 ENHRY and CDR2 SYGVKD. The CDR3 spells CAISGGSGRFDNEQFF. The CDR3, as DNA: TGTGCCATCAGTGGAGGCAGCGGGAGGTTCGACAATGAGCAGTTCTTC.

The CDR3: CASSPIVSRGSETLYF. The CDR3 DNA reads TGCGCCAGCAGCCCCATAGTTTCGAGGGGGAGTGAGACCCTGTACTTC. This chain uses TRBV5-1 with TRBJ2-7, with D tentatively TRBD1 (6 bases). CDR3 size: 16 residues. Germline V lookup: CDR1 SGHRS, CDR2 YFSETQ. The germline V and J ends were trimmed by 4 bases and 12 bases, with 29 bases remaining between them.

This chain joins TRBV20-1 and TRBJ2-3, with D unresolved. The CDR3 is made up of 14 amino acids. The germline V gene has CDR1 DFQATT and CDR2 SNEGSKA (reference sequence). Trimming took off 0 bases at V and 1 base at J, with 8 bases between the two ends. The CDR3: CSARDPDRTDTQYF. As DNA, the CDR3 is TGCAGTGCTAGAGATCCGGACCGCACAGATACGCAGTATTTT.

The chain is built from TRBV7-9 and TRBJ2-7, with D possibly TRBD2 on 5 matching bases. Germline CDR1 and CDR2: SEHNR and FQNEAQ (reference sequence). V gave up 0 bases and J gave up 7 bases, with 10 bases separating them. This CDR3 has 13 residues. DNA of the CDR3: TGTGCCAGCAGCTTAGCGCGCGGAGGAGAGCAGTACTTC. Its protein product is CASSLARGGEQYF.

CDR3 sequence reads: CASRRGGMNTEAFF. The CDR3 DNA sequence: TGTGCCAGCAGGAGGGGGGGGATGAACACTGAAGCTTTCTTT. V is TRBV12-3 or TRBV12-4 and J is TRBJ1-1, with D possibly being TRBD1 (6 bases). V shed 6 bases and J shed 0 bases, with 11 bases lying between them. The CDR3 has 14 amino acids.

Only a few counts were recorded for this clonotype. V and J are TRBV12-3 or TRBV12-4 and TRBJ1-2, with 10 bases aligning to TRBD1. The V and J ends lost 3 bases and 1 base, in that order; junction bases with no gene match: 2. The CDR3 spans 15 residues. The CDR3: CASSLTGGNNYGYTF. The CDR3 bases are TGTGCCAGCAGTTTGACAGGGGGCAATAACTATGGCTACACCTTC.

The rearrangement uses TRBV20-1 and TRBJ2-3; 9 positions agree with TRBD2. V dropped 2 bases and J dropped 9; count of bases not matched to a gene: 9. The germline CDR1 and CDR2 sequences are DFQATT and SNEGSKA (reference sequence). The CDR3 spans 14 residues. The CDR3 DNA follows: TGCAGTGCTAGACGAGCGGGGGGCTTCCTGACGCAGTATTTT. Translated, it gives CSARRAGGFLTQYF.

The chain employs TRBV11-2 and TRBJ2-5; TRBD1 agrees at 9 bases. The J call may be incorrect, as the DNA end agrees better with TRBJ2-7. The germline CDR1 and CDR2 sequences are SGHAT and FQNNGV. The CDR3 runs to 15 residues. The CDR3 nucleotides read TGTGCCAGCAGCCGGGGAGGGACAGGGCTTCGCGAGCAGTACTTC. It translates to CASSRGGTGLREQYF.

Here the CDR3 reads CASSEIPAGPDTQYF. CDR3 DNA: TGTGCCAGCAGTGAAATTCCGGCAGGGCCAGATACGCAGTATTTT. The genes are TRBV12-3 or TRBV12-4 and TRBJ2-3; D might be TRBD1 (5 bases). V was trimmed by 5 bases and J by 4 bases, leaving 16 bases between them. CDR3 size: 15 residues.

The J gene is TRBJ1-2, the V gene TRBV4-1, with 9 positions matching TRBD1. The germline gives CDR1 MGHRA, CDR2 YSYEKL. V was pared by 0 bases and J by 7 bases, with 3 bases of the junction left unmatched. There are 14 residues in the CDR3. The CDR3 nucleotides read TGCGCCAGCAGCCAAGATCCGACAGGGGGTGGCTACACCTTC. Residues: CASSQDPTGGGYTF.

This clonotype appeared a single time. The genes are TRBV5-6 and TRBJ1-4; D might be TRBD1 (6 bases). Germline V gives CDR1 SGHDT, CDR2 YYEEEE. Trimming took off 2 bases at V and 6 bases at J, with 8 bases between the two ends. The CDR3 sequence is 13 residues long. The CDR3: CASSFPGDEKLFF. As DNA, the CDR3 is TGTGCCAGCAGCTTCCCAGGGGATGAAAAACTGTTTTTT.

The chain employs TRBV27 and TRBJ2-7; a possible D gene is TRBD1 (7 bases). Per germline, CDR1 MNHEY and CDR2 SMNVEV (reference sequence). The length of the CDR3 is 14 residues. V lost 6 bases and J 3 bases, leaving 15 bases between the germline ends. For the CDR3, the DNA is TGTGCCAGCAGCCGGTCAGGGGGGAACTACGAGCAGTACTTC. Its protein is CASSRSGGNYEQYF.

The rearrangement uses TRBV12-3 or TRBV12-4 and TRBJ2-1; 10 bases align to TRBD2. The CDR3 has 15 amino acids. Trimming cost V 6 bases and J 4 bases; bases outside gene matches: 6. The CDR3 sequence: CASSRRTSGYNEQFF. CDR3 nucleotides: TGTGCCAGCAGCCGCCGGACTAGCGGTTACAATGAGCAGTTCTTC.

The chain links TRBV24-1 to TRBJ1-1; D ambiguous. Germline CDR1 and CDR2: KGHDR and SFDVKD. This CDR3 is built from 16 residues. V lost 7 bases, J lost 2 bases, and 19 bases lay in between. CDR3 amino acids: CATRGRDPLSNTEAFF. CDR3 sequence (DNA): TGTGCCACCAGAGGCCGGGATCCCTTGTCTAACACTGAAGCTTTCTTT.

The chain couples TRBV9 to TRBJ1-1; the D gene is possibly TRBD1 (6 bases). Germline assignment: CDR1 SGDLS and CDR2 YYNGEE. Between the trimmed V and J ends, which lost 1 base and 0 bases, there was a span of 22 bases. This CDR3 spans 19 amino acids. The CDR3 is CASSVSGGSRGQMNTEAFF. DNA of the CDR3: TGTGCCAGCAGCGTATCCGGGGGCTCTCGGGGGCAGATGAACACTGAAGCTTTCTTT.

The rearrangement uses TRBV5-5 and TRBJ1-2; D not resolved. This CDR3 is 15 amino acids long. Trimming removed 0 bases from V and 2 bases from J, with 11 bases in between. Per germline, CDR1 SGHKS and CDR2 YYEKEE (reference sequence). CDR3 DNA sequence: TGTGCCAGCAGCTTGGAATTGACAACAAACTATGGCTACACCTTC. Protein sequence: CASSLELTTNYGYTF. Full variable domain (rest looked up from reference TRBV5-5 and TRBJ1-2): DAGVTQSPTHLIKTRGQQVTLRCSPISGHKSVSWYQQVLGQGPQFIFQYYEKEERGRGNFPDRFSARQFPNYSSELNVNALLLGDSALYLCASSLELTTNYGYTFGSGTRLTVV.